This T cell receptor (beta chain) was sequenced for a study of control samples from healthy donors and cancer patients. Trimming stripped 2 bases from V and 0 bases from J, with 10 bases between. CDR1 is MNHNS, CDR2 SASEGT, per germline. The CDR3 has 15 amino acids. TCRdb keeps only in-frame clones here, not all; method: immunoSEQ multiplex PCR. The sample holds about 98,000 clones, almost 85% seen once. The source is a man in his 60s in good health. The source material was blood. The chain uses TRBV6-1 and TRBJ1-2; no clear D gene. DNA for the CDR3: TGTGCCAGCAGTGAATTGGAAATTTCTAACTATGGCTACACCTTC. It translates to CASSELEISNYGYTF.